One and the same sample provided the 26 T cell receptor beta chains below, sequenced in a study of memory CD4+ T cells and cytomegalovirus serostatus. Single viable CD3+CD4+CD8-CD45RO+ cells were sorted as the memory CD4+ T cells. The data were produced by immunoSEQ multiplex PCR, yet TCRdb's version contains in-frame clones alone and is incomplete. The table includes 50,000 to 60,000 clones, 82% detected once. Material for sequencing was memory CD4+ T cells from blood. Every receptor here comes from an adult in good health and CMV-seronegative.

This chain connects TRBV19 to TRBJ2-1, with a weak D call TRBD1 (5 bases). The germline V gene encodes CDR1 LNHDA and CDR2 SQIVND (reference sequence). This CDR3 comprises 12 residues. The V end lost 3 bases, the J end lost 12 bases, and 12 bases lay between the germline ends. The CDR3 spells CASSIVQGPQFF. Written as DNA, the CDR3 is TGTGCCAGTAGTATCGTCCAGGGCCCGCAGTTCTTC.

The CDR3 DNA follows: TGTGCCAGCAGTGAAGCGGGCAGAAACTATGGCTACACCTTC. It codes for CASSEAGRNYGYTF. This rearrangement joins TRBV6-1 to TRBJ1-2; D gene ambiguous. The V end was cut by 0 bases, the J end by 2 bases, with 7 bases between. The CDR3 sequence is 14 residues long. Germline V lookup: CDR1 MNHNS, CDR2 SASEGT.

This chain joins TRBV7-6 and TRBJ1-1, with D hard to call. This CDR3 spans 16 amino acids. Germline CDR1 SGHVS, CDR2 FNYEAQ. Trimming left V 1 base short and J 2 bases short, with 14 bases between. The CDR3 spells CASSLGITAGNTEAFF. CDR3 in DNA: TGTGCCAGCAGCTTAGGTATCACGGCAGGTAACACTGAAGCTTTCTTT.

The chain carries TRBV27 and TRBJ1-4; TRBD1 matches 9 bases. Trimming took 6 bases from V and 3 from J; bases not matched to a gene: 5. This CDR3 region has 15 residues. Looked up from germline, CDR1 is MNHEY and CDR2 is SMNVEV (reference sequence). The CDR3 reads CASREQGAANEKLFF. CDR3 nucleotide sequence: TGTGCCAGCAGAGAACAGGGGGCGGCTAATGAAAAACTGTTTTTT.

DNA of the CDR3: TGTGCCAGCAGTTACGGGGGGCAAACAGATACGCAGTATTTT. Translation: CASSYGGQTDTQYF. The genes are TRBV6-5 and TRBJ2-3; perhaps D is TRBD1 or TRBD2 (6 bases each). Germline lookup yields CDR1 MNHEY and CDR2 SVGAGI. This CDR3 spans 14 amino acids. V dropped 2 bases and J dropped 3 bases, with 9 bases sitting between them.

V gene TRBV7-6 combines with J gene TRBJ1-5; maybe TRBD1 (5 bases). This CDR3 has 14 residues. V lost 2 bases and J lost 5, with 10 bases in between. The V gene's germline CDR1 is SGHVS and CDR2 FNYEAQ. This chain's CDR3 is CASSLRQGDQPQHF. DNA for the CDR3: TGTGCCAGCAGCTTACGGCAGGGTGATCAGCCCCAGCATTTT.

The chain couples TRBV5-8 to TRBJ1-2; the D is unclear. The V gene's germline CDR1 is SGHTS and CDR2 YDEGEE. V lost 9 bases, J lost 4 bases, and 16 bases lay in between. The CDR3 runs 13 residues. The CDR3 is CATDTGQFYGYTF. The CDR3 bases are TGTGCCACCGACACTGGGCAGTTCTATGGCTACACCTTC. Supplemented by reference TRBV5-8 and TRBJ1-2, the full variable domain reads EAGVTQSPTHLIKTRGQQATLRCSPISGHTSVYWYQQALGLGLQFLLWYDEGEERNRGNFPPRFSGRQFPNYSSELNVNALELEDSALYLCATDTGQFYGYTFGSGTRLTVV.

CDR3 sequence: CASSLGSGGRLSGELFF. The CDR3 nucleotides are TGCGCCAGCAGCTTGGGCAGCGGGGGACGACTTTCCGGGGAGCTGTTTTTT. The V and J genes are TRBV5-1 and TRBJ2-2, with 8 bases fitting TRBD2. V shed 0 bases and J 6 bases; nucleotides not matched to a gene: 10. The V gene's germline CDR1 is SGHRS and CDR2 YFSETQ. The CDR3 has 17 amino acids.

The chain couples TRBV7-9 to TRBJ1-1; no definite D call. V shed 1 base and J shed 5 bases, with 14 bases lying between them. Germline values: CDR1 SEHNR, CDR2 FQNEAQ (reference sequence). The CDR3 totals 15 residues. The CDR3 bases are TGTGCCAGCAGCTTAGTATCTGGTCCTCGGACTGAAGCTTTCTTT. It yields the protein CASSLVSGPRTEAFF.

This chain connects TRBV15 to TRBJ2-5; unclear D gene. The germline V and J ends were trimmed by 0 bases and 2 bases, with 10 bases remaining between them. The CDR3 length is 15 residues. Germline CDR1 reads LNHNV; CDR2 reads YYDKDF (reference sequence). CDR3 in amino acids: CATSRDYNRQETQYF. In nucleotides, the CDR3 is TGTGCCACCAGCAGAGATTATAACAGACAAGAGACCCAGTACTTC.

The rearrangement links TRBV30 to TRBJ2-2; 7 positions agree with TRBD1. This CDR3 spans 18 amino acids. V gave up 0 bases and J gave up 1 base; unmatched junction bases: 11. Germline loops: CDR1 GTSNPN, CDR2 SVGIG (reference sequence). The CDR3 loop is CAWSVLAGRGKNTGELFF. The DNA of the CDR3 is TGTGCCTGGAGTGTTCTCGCGGGCAGGGGGAAGAACACCGGGGAGCTGTTTTTT. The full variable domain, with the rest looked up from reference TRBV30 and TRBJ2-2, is SQTIHQWPATLVQPVGSPLSLECTVEGTSNPNLYWYRQAAGRGLQLLFYSVGIGQISSEVPQNLSASRPQDRQFILSSKKLLLSDSGFYLCAWSVLAGRGKNTGELFFGEGSRLTVL.

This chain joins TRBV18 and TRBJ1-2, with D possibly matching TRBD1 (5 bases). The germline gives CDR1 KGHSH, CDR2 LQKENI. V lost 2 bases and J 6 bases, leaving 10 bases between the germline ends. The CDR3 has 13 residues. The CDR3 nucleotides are TGTGCCAGCTCACCAGGGGACGACAATGGCTACACCTTC. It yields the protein CASSPGDDNGYTF.

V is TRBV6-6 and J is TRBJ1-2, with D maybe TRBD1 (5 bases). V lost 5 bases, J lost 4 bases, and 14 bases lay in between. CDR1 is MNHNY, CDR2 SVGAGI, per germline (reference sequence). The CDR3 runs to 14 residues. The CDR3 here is CASSRLQESYGYTF. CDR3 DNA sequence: TGTGCCAGCAGTAGATTACAGGAGTCCTATGGCTACACCTTC.

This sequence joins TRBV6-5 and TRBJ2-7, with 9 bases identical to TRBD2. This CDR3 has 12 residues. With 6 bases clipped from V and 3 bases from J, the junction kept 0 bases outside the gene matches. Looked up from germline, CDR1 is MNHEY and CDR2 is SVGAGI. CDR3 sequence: CASRTSGYEQYF. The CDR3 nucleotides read TGTGCCAGCAGGACTAGCGGCTACGAGCAGTACTTC.

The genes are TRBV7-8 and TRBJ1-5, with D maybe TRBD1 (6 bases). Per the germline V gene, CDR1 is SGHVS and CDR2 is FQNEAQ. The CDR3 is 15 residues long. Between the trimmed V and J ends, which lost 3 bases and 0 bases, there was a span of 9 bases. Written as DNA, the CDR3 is TGTGCCAGCAGCTTTAGGGGGAATAGCAATCAGCCCCAGCATTTT. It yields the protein CASSFRGNSNQPQHF. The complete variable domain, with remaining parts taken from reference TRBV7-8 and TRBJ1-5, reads GAGVSQSPRYKVAKRGQDVALRCDPISGHVSLFWYQQALGQGPEFLTYFQNEAQLDKSGLPSDRFFAERPEGSVSTLKIQRTQQEDSAVYLCASSFRGNSNQPQHFGDGTRLSIL.

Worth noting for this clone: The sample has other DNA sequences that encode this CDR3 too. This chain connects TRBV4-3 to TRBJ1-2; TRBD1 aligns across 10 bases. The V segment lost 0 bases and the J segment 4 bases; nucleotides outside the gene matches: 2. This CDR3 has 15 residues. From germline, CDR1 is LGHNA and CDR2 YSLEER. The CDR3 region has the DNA TGCGCCAGCAGCCAAGATCGACAGGGGGCCTATGGCTACACCTTC. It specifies CASSQDRQGAYGYTF.

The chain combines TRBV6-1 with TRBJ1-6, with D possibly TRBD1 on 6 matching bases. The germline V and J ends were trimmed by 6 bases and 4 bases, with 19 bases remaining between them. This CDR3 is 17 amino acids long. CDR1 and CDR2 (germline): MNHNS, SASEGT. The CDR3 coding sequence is TGTGCCAGCAGGGAATTTGAAACAGGGAAGTATAATTCACCCCTCCACTTT. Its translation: CASREFETGKYNSPLHF.

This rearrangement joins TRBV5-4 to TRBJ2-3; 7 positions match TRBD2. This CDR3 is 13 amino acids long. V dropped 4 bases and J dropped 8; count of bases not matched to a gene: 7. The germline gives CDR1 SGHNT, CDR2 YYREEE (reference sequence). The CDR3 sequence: CASSAGLDGTQYF. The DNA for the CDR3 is TGTGCCAGCAGCGCCGGACTAGACGGTACGCAGTATTTT.

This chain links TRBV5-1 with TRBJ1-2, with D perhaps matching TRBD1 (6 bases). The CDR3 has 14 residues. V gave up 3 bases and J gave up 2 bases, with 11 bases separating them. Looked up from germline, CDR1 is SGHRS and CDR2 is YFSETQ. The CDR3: CASSYSQGNYGYTF. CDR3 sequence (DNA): TGCGCCAGCAGCTACTCCCAGGGGAACTATGGCTACACCTTC.

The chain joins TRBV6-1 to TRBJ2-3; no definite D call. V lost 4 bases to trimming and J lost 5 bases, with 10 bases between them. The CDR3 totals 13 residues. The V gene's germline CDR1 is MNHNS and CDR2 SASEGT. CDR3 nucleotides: TGTGCCAGCAGTGCTCAGTACTTAGATACGCAGTATTTT. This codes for CASSAQYLDTQYF.

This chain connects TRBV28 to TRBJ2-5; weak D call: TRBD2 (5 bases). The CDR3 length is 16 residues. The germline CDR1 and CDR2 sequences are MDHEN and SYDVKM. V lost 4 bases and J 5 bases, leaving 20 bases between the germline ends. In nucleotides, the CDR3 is TGTGCCAGCAGTTCCCTCCAACTAGGATCAGACGAGACCCAGTACTTC. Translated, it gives CASSSLQLGSDETQYF.

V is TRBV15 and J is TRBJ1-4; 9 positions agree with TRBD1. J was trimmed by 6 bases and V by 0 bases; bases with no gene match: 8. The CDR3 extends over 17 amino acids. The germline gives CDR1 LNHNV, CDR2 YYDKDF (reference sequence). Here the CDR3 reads CATSRDRTGVTDEKLFF. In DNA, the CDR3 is TGTGCCACCAGCAGAGATCGGACAGGGGTTACAGATGAAAAACTGTTTTTT.

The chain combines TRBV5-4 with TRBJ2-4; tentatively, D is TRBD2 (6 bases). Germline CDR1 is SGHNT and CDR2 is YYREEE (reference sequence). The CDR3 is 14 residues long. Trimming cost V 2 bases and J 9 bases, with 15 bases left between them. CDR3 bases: TGTGCCAGCAGCTTAGATGGGGGGTCGGGCATTCAGTACTTC. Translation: CASSLDGGSGIQYF.

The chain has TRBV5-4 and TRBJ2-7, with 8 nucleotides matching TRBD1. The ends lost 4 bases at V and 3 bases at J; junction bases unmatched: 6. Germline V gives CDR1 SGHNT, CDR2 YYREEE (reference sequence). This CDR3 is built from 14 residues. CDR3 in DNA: TGTGCCAGCAGCGGGGGACAGGATTTCTACGAGCAGTACTTC. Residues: CASSGGQDFYEQYF.

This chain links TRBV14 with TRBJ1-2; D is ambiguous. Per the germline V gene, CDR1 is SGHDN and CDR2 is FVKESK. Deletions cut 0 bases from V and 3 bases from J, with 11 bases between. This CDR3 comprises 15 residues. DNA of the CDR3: TGTGCCAGCAGCCAAGAGGTTCTGGTAGACTATGGCTACACCTTC. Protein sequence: CASSQEVLVDYGYTF.

The CDR3 sequence: CSALKEDTDTQYF. The CDR3 bases are TGCAGCGCCCTAAAAGAGGACACAGATACGCAGTATTTT. The chain uses TRBV29-1 and TRBJ2-3, with D hard to call. The V gene's germline CDR1 is SQVTM and CDR2 ANQGSEA. The V gene lost 7 bases and the J gene lost 2 bases, with 13 bases spanning the gap. This CDR3 has 13 amino acids.